This passage covers 6 T cell receptor beta chains from one sample sequenced in a study of T cell clonality in common variable immunodeficiency (dated by TCRdb to the mid-2010s). Library preparation used the immunoSEQ multiplex PCR assay. TCRdb limited this immuneACCESS table to in-frame rearrangements with V and J called. A share of clones is missing; checked studies link under half to unresolved V genes, and the rest is unexplained. This sample shows 40,000 to 50,000 clones, and none of them turns up only once. The leading ten clones occupy under 11% of the sample. Source material: peripheral blood mononuclear cells. These receptors were collected from a person between 18 and 75 years old in good health.

This clone was found many times. The sequenced part of the CDR3 DNA is TGCAGCGTTAGGGACAGCGCTAACTATGGC. Translated, it gives CSVRDSANYG. The full CDR3 protein is CSVRDSANYGYTF. V and J are TRBV29-1 and TRBJ1-2; TRBD1 agrees at 7 bases. The missing CDR3 end, 3 residues past where the read stops, is filled in from the germline J gene. Germline loops: CDR1 SQVTM, CDR2 ANQGSEA. Unmatched junction bases numbered 3, after V lost 5 bases and J lost 0 bases. This CDR3 region has 13 residues.

This clone was recorded many times. Read coverage stops 3 residues before the CDR3 terminus; the germline J gene supplies the remainder. The chain uses TRBV5-6 and TRBJ1-5; TRBD1 matches at 12 bases. Trimming cost V 3 bases and J 7 bases; bases outside gene matches: 5. The CDR3 is made up of 15 amino acids. CDR1 is SGHDT and CDR2 is YYEEEE in the germline V gene. The DNA read from the CDR3 is TGTGCCAGCAGCTGGGGACAGGGGGCCTCCCAGCCC. Protein product: CASSWGQGASQP. The full CDR3 sequence reads CASSWGQGASQPQHF.

This clone was seen repeatedly, ten times or more. From the germline J gene comes the end of the CDR3, since the read stops 3 residues before it. V and J are TRBV20-1 and TRBJ1-2; 10 bases line up with TRBD1. The V gene's germline CDR1 is DFQATT and CDR2 SNEGSKA (reference sequence). After removal of 0 bases from V and 6 bases from J, the junction contained 7 bases not matched to a gene. The CDR3 extends over 15 amino acids. CDR3 sequence reads: CSARDPDRGIDGYTF. The covered CDR3 bases are TGCAGTGCTAGAGACCCGGACAGGGGGATCGATGGC.

This clone was counted ten times or more. The read ends 3 residues before the CDR3 terminus; that terminus is restored from the germline J gene. V is TRBV30 and J is TRBJ1-2, with 7 bases matching TRBD1. The CDR3 spans 13 residues. The germline V gene has CDR1 GTSNPN and CDR2 SVGIG (reference sequence). The ends lost 8 bases at V and 4 bases at J; junction bases unmatched: 10. This chain's CDR3 is CAGTGALGYGYTF. CDR3 DNA, as far as it was read: TGTGCCGGAACAGGGGCCTTGGGCTATGGC.

This clone came up many times. Read coverage stops 3 residues before the CDR3 terminus; the germline J gene supplies the remainder. The V call is TRBV20-1, the J call TRBJ2-7; the D gene is possibly TRBD1 (6 bases). Germline lookup yields CDR1 DFQATT and CDR2 SNEGSKA (reference sequence). Trimming cost V 3 bases and J 4 bases, with 19 bases left between them. This CDR3 comprises 15 residues. The covered CDR3 bases are TGCAGTGCTAGTGATCCAGGACAGAACCTTTACGAG. This translates into CSASDPGQNLYE. Given in full, the CDR3 is CSASDPGQNLYEQYF.

This clone was observed at least ten times. The CDR3 extends 3 residues past the end of the read, so its final part is completed from the germline J gene. The rearrangement uses TRBV18 and TRBJ2-7, with 8 bases that match TRBD1. Germline V lookup: CDR1 KGHSH, CDR2 LQKENI. The CDR3 totals 16 residues. Unmatched junction bases numbered 6, after V lost 0 bases and J lost 2 bases. The DNA read from the CDR3 is TGTGCCAGCTCACCACCGGGGACAGGTTCCCCCTACGAG. It yields the protein CASSPPGTGSPYE. The complete CDR3 sequence is CASSPPGTGSPYEQYF.